This T cell receptor (beta chain) appears in the sequencing data of a study of blood T cell repertoires in COVID-19. About the study: Spain, Italy and the United States supplied samples that represented acute and convalescent COVID-19. In each case, the material was cDNA or gDNA derived from T cells, B-cell-depleted T cells, or PBMCs.

Authors' processing steps: Nucleated cell number was recorded as an estimate derived from reference gene primer amplification. Using immunoSEQ multiplex PCR, the repertoire was profiled, and TCRdb retains in-frame clones only, with some absent. The DNA gave D and trimming, while V, J and clone size come from that table. The sample has some 150,000 clones, approximately 80% seen once; the top ten hold 0.45% to 0.6%. Germline CDR1 reads SGHTA; CDR2 reads FQGTGA. With V trimmed by 0 bases and J by 6 bases, 4 bases remained unmatched. CDR3 size: 16 residues. Material for sequencing was peripheral blood. The chain recombines TRBV7-3 with TRBJ2-7; TRBD2 matches at 14 bases. The receptor was isolated from a man aged 55 to 70 with acute or convalescent COVID-19. The CDR3, as DNA: TGTGCCAGCAGCTTAACCGGGACTAGCGGGAGTTCCGAGCAGTACTTC. This codes for CASSLTGTSGSSEQYF.